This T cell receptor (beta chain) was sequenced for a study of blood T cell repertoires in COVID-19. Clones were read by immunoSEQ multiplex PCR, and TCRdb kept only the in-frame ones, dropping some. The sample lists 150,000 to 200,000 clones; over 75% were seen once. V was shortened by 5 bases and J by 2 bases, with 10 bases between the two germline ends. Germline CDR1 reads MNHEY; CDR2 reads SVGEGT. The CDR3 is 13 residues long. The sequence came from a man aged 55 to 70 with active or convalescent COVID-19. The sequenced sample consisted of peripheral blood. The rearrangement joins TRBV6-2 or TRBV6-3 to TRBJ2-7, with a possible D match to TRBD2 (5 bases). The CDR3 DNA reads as TGTGCCAGCAGTGATAGCGTGACCTACGAGCAGTACTTC. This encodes CASSDSVTYEQYF.